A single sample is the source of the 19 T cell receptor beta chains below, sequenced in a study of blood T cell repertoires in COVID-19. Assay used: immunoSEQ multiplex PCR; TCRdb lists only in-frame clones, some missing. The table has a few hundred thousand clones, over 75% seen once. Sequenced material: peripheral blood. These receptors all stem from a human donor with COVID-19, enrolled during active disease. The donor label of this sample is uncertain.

The CDR3 loop is CASNRGVSGANVLTF. As DNA, the CDR3 is TGTGCCAGCAATAGGGGCGTCTCTGGGGCCAACGTCCTGACTTTC. This rearrangement joins TRBV28 to TRBJ2-6, with TRBD1 as a possible D gene (5 bases). Germline V gene data show CDR1 as MDHEN and CDR2 as SYDVKM. V was shortened by 7 bases and J by 0 bases, with 10 bases between the two germline ends. The CDR3 contains 15 residues.

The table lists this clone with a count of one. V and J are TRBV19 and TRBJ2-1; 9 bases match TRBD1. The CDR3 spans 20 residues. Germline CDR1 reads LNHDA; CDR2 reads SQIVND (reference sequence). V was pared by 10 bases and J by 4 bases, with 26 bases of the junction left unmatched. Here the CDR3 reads CATTTARGQGVDGFYNEQFF. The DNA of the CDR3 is TGTGCCACCACCACCGCCAGGGGACAGGGAGTGGACGGGTTTTACAATGAGCAGTTCTTC. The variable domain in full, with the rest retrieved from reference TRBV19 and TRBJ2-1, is DGGITQSPKYLFRKEGQNVTLSCEQNLNHDAMYWYRQDPGQGLRLIYYSQIVNDFQKGDIAEGYSVSREKKESFPLTVTSAQKNPTAFYLCATTTARGQGVDGFYNEQFFGPGTRLTVL.

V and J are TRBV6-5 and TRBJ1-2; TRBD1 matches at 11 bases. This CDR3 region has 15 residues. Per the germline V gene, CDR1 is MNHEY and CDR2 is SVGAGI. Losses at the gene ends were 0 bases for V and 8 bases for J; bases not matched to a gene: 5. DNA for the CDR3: TGTGCCAGCAGTTACTCCGGACAGGGGGCATTCGGCTACACCTTC. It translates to CASSYSGQGAFGYTF.

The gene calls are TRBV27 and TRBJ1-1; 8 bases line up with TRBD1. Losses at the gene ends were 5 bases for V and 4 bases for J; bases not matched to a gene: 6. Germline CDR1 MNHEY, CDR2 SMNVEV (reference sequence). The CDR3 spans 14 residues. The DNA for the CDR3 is TGTGCCAGCAGTCCCCAGGGGGCTTTCACTGAAGCTTTCTTT. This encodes CASSPQGAFTEAFF.

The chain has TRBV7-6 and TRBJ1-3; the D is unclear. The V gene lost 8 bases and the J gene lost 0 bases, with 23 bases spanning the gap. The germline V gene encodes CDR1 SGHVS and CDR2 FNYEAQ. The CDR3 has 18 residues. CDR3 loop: CASVVSPGWPTSGNTIYF. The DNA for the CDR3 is TGTGCCAGCGTCGTCTCACCTGGCTGGCCCACCTCTGGAAACACCATATATTTT.

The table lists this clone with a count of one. This chain's CDR3 is CASSPPVLPRETQYF. DNA of the CDR3: TGTGCCAGCTCACCACCGGTCCTCCCGCGGGAGACCCAGTACTTC. V is TRBV18 and J is TRBJ2-5; D is ambiguous. Germline V gene sequence: CDR1 KGHSH, CDR2 LQKENI. V was pared by 0 bases and J by 5 bases, with 13 bases between. This CDR3 has 15 residues.

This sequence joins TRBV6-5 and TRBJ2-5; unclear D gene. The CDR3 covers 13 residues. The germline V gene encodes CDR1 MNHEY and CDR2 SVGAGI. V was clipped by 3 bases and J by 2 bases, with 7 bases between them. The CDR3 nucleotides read TGTGCCAGCAGTTATGGTAGACAAGAGACCCAGTACTTC. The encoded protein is CASSYGRQETQYF.

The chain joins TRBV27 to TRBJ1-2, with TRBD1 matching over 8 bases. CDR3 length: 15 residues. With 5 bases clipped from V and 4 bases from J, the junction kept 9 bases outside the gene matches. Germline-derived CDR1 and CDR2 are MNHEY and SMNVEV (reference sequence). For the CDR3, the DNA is TGTGCCAGCAGTCGGGACAGGACCGGGGTCTATGGCTACACCTTC. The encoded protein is CASSRDRTGVYGYTF.

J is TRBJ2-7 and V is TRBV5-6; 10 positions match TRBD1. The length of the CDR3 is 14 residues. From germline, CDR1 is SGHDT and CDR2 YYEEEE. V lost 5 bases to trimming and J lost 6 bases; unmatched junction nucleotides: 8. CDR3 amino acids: CASRTDRGRVEQYF. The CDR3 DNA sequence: TGTGCCAGCAGGACAGACAGGGGGCGCGTCGAGCAGTACTTC.

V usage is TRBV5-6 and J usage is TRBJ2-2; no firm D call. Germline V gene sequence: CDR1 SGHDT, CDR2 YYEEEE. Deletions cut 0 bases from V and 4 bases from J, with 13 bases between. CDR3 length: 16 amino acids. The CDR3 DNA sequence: TGTGCCAGCAGCTTGGCTCGCCAGGCCGCCACCGGGGAGCTGTTTTTT. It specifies CASSLARQAATGELFF.

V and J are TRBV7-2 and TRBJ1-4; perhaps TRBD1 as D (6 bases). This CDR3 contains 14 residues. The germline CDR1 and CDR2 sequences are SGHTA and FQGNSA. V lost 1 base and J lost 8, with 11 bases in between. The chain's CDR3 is CASSLGGQGEKLFF. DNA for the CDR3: TGTGCCAGCAGCTTAGGGGGGCAGGGAGAAAAACTGTTTTTT. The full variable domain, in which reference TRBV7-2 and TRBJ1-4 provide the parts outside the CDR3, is GAGVSQSPSNKVTEKGKDVELRCDPISGHTALYWYRQSLGQGLEFLIYFQGNSAPDKSGLPSDRFSAERTGGSVSTLTIQRTQQEDSAVYLCASSLGGQGEKLFFGSGTQLSVL.

CDR3 loop: CASSSLTSGKTYEQYF. CDR3 coding DNA: TGTGCCAGCAGCTCCCTTACTAGCGGGAAAACCTACGAGCAGTACTTC. V and J are TRBV7-9 and TRBJ2-7, with TRBD2 identical over 10 bases. The CDR3 sequence is 16 residues long. The V gene end was trimmed by 4 bases and the J gene end by 2 bases; junction bases not matched to a gene: 8. The germline V gene has CDR1 SEHNR and CDR2 FQNEAQ (reference sequence).

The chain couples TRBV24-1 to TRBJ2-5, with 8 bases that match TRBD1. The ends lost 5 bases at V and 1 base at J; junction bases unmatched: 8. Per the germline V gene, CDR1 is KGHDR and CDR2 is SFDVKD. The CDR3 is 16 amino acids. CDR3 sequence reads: CATSAPSDRGQETQYF. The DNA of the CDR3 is TGTGCCACCAGTGCCCCGAGCGACAGGGGCCAAGAGACCCAGTACTTC.

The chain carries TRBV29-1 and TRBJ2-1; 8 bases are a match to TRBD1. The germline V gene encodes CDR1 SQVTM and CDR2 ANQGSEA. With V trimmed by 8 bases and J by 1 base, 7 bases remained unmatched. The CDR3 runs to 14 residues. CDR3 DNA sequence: TGCAGCTCCCAGAGACAGGGGTCCTACAATGAGCAGTTCTTC. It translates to CSSQRQGSYNEQFF.

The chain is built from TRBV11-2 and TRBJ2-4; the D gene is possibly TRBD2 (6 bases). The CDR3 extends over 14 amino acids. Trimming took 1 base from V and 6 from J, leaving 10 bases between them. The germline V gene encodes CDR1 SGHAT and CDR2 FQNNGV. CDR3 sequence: CASSLGGDLNIQYF. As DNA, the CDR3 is TGTGCCAGCAGCTTAGGGGGGGACCTAAACATTCAGTACTTC.

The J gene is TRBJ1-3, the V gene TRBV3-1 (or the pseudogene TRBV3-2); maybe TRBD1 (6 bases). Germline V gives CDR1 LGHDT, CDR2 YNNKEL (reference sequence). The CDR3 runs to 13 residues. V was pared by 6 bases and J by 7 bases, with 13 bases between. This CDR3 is CASRAQGWNTIYF. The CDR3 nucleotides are TGTGCCAGCAGAGCACAGGGATGGAACACCATATATTTT.

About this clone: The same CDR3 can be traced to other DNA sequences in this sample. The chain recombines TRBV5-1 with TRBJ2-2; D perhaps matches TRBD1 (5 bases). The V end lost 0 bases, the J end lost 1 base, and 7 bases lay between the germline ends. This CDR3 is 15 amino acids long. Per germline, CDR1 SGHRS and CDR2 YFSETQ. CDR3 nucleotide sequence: TGCGCCAGCAGCTTGGCGCAGGGGAACACCGGGGAGCTGTTTTTT. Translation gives CASSLAQGNTGELFF.

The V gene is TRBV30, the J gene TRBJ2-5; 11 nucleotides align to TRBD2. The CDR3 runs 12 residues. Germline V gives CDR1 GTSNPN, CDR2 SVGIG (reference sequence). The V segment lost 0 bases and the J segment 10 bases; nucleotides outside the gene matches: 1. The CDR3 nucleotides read TGTGCCTGGAGTGTTAGCGGGAGGGTCCAGTACTTC. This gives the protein CAWSVSGRVQYF.

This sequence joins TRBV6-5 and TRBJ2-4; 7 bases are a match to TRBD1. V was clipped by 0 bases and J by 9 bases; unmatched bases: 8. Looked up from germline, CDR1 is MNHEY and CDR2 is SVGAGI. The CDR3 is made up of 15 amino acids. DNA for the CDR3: TGTGCCAGCAGTTACTCGACAGGGTCGAGTACCATTCAGTACTTC. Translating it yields CASSYSTGSSTIQYF.